Only a few counts were recorded for the clone carrying this T cell receptor beta chain. Antigen unknown. The sample belongs to a study of spatial heterogeneity in lung cancer. General observations from the study: Whereas they appeared in blood less at follow-up, ubiquitous expanded tumor TCRs appeared there more at resection.

CDR3 length equals 15 residues. Germline loops: CDR1 DFQATT, CDR2 SNEGSKA (reference sequence). Trimming removed 0 bases from V and 8 bases from J, with 17 bases in between. In TCRdb, the 5' RACE reads were re-called with MiXCR into one record per CDR3 protein. The data contain approximately 44,000 distinct CDR3 sequences, about 13% of them seen just once; the ten biggest clones take up 50% to 65%. Documented time point: sample taken at primary tumor resection. Frozen PBMC, nontumor lung or tumor provided whole RNA, which was sequenced unsorted. A total of approximately 70 untreated early-stage non-small cell lung cancer patients served as donors.

This clonotype was sampled from a male donor with early-stage non-small cell lung cancer. The chain links TRBV20-1 to TRBJ2-1; no reliable D call. The specimen comprised PBMCs, sampled at surgery. The CDR3 is CSARDWSKLGDEQFF. In DNA form, the CDR3 reads TGCAGTGCTAGAGACTGGAGTAAGCTAGGCGATGAGCAGTTCTTC.